The 9 T cell receptor beta chains listed next were all sequenced from one sample in a study of CD8+ T cells in alopecia areata. The authors extracted RNA and reverse transcribed it into cDNA as the sequencing template. Repertoires were generated with immunoSEQ multiplex PCR, while TCRdb's copy carries only in-frame clones and drops some. Of approximately 100,000 clones in the sample, roughly half are singletons; the top ten hold roughly 9%. The sequencing input was CD4+ T cells sorted from blood. The receptor set was obtained from a human donor in good health.

Only a few counts were recorded for this clone. The chain employs TRBV5-1 and TRBJ2-7; 12 bases align to TRBD1. J gave up 5 bases and V 0 bases, and 6 bases lay outside the gene matches. Germline V gene lookup returns CDR1 SGHRS and CDR2 YFSETQ. The CDR3 covers 16 residues. The CDR3 DNA reads as TGCGCCAGCAGCTTGGCTCCGGGACAGGGGGCGCACGAGCAGTACTTC. This sequence encodes CASSLAPGQGAHEQYF.

V gene TRBV4-1 combines with J gene TRBJ2-3; D not certain. The V end lost 2 bases, the J end lost 2 bases, and 8 bases lay between the germline ends. The CDR3 contains 14 residues. Germline V gives CDR1 MGHRA, CDR2 YSYEKL. The CDR3, as DNA: TGCGCCAGCAGCCAAAGCCGCACCACAGATACGCAGTATTTT. This gives the protein CASSQSRTTDTQYF.

V and J are TRBV30 and TRBJ2-3, with D unclear. The CDR3 contains 13 residues. Germline values: CDR1 GTSNPN, CDR2 SVGIG (reference sequence). V lost 3 bases and J lost 2, with 9 bases in between. CDR3 DNA: TGTGCCTGGAGAGGAGCATACACAGATACGCAGTATTTT. It yields the protein CAWRGAYTDTQYF.

The rearrangement links TRBV27 to TRBJ2-7; 7 bases agree with TRBD1. After removal of 6 bases from V and 0 bases from J, the junction contained 11 bases not matched to a gene. This CDR3 region has 16 residues. The germline CDR1 and CDR2 sequences are MNHEY and SMNVEV (reference sequence). The CDR3 loop reads CASSLISQGSSYEQYF. The DNA of the CDR3 is TGTGCCAGCAGCTTGATATCACAGGGGTCCTCCTACGAGCAGTACTTC.

The J gene is TRBJ1-5, the V gene TRBV2; 8 positions agree with TRBD1. Germline CDR1 reads SNHLY; CDR2 reads FYNNEI. V dropped 7 bases and J dropped 4; count of bases not matched to a gene: 3. This CDR3 is 13 amino acids long. The CDR3 DNA sequence: TGTGCCAGCACAGGGACAGGTAATCAGCCCCAGCATTTT. As protein: CASTGTGNQPQHF.

V and J are TRBV5-1 and TRBJ2-5; possibly TRBD1 or TRBD2 for D (6 bases each). This CDR3 spans 15 amino acids. The germline V and J ends were trimmed by 1 base and 2 bases, with 12 bases remaining between them. Germline CDR1 and CDR2: SGHRS and YFSETQ. CDR3 in DNA: TGCGCCAGCAGCTTGTGGGGGGCTGGGCAAGAGACCCAGTACTTC. As protein: CASSLWGAGQETQYF.

The V call is TRBV5-6, the J call TRBJ2-3; unclear D gene. V was cut by 2 bases and J by 6 bases, with 10 bases left in between. Germline assignment: CDR1 SGHDT and CDR2 YYEEEE. The CDR3 consists of 13 residues. The CDR3 loop reads CASSLQIGDTQYF. The CDR3 DNA reads as TGTGCCAGCAGCTTACAAATCGGGGATACGCAGTATTTT.

This chain connects TRBV5-4 to TRBJ2-2; D might be TRBD1 (6 bases). Trimming pared 4 bases from V and 0 bases from J, leaving 13 bases between. In germline, CDR1 is SGHNT, CDR2 YYREEE (reference sequence). The CDR3 loop spans 16 amino acids. The CDR3 loop reads CASSPQTGTNTGELFF. CDR3 DNA: TGTGCCAGCAGCCCTCAGACAGGAACGAACACCGGGGAGCTGTTTTTT.

The chain links TRBV5-4 to TRBJ2-5, with a possible D match to TRBD2 (6 bases). The CDR3 covers 16 residues. V was shortened by 4 bases and J by 5 bases, with 21 bases between the two germline ends. CDR1 is SGHNT and CDR2 is YYREEE in the germline V gene (reference sequence). DNA of the CDR3: TGTGCCAGCAGCCCCGGGGGACGGGAAATTAAGGAGACCCAGTACTTC. It is translated as CASSPGGREIKETQYF.